This TCR beta chain was observed in a study of blood T cell repertoires in COVID-19. Whole-study context: Sources were T cells, B-cell-depleted T cells, or PBMCs; the material itself was cDNA or gDNA.

In the original analysis: Amplification of reference gene primers was used by the study to estimate nucleated cell counts. Repertoires were generated with immunoSEQ multiplex PCR, while TCRdb's copy carries only in-frame clones and drops some. That table furnishes V, J and clone size, whereas the DNA furnished D and trimming. The data contain about 170,000 clones, around 88% of them singletons. Across 24 US areas, participants ranged in age from 18 to 89 years. Clinical history as reported by participants underpinned cohort assignment. Trimming pared 3 bases from V and 4 bases from J, leaving 4 bases between. CDR3 length equals 12 residues. From germline, CDR1 is KGHSH and CDR2 LQKENI.

The chain couples TRBV18 to TRBJ1-3; D remains ambiguous. The sequenced sample consisted of PBMCs or T cells enriched from blood (not recorded which). The receptor was derived from a woman aged 50 to 65 in a cohort exposed to, infected with or recovered from COVID-19 (not recorded which). CDR3 bases: TGTGCCAGCTCACCCCTAGGAAACACCATATATTTT. Amino acid sequence: CASSPLGNTIYF.